The 18 T cell receptor beta chains given below trace back to one sample, sequenced in a study of blood T cell repertoires in COVID-19. Sequencing was performed with immunoSEQ multiplex PCR; in TCRdb, only in-frame clones are kept and a portion is missing. This table holds some 190,000 clones, 65% to 85% found once. The sequenced material came from PBMCs or T cells enriched from blood (not recorded which). The receptor source for this set is a woman in her thirties who had been exposed to COVID-19.

The V and J genes are TRBV6-5 and TRBJ1-1; D not certain. Deletions cut 7 bases from V and 1 base from J, with 7 bases between. The germline V gene has CDR1 MNHEY and CDR2 SVGAGI. The CDR3 has 12 amino acids. The CDR3 region has the DNA TGTGCCAGCAAGGAGGGGAACACTGAAGCTTTCTTT. This gives the protein CASKEGNTEAFF.

The rearrangement joins TRBV27 to TRBJ1-5, with D hard to call. V lost 0 bases and J 4 bases, leaving 19 bases between the germline ends. Germline V gene sequence: CDR1 MNHEY, CDR2 SMNVEV (reference sequence). The length of the CDR3 is 18 residues. This CDR3 reads CASSLSGRVVSKNQPQHF. CDR3 DNA sequence: TGTGCCAGCAGTTTATCGGGCAGAGTAGTCAGTAAGAATCAGCCCCAGCATTTT.

The chain couples TRBV10-3 to TRBJ1-6; D is undetermined. Trimming cost V 7 bases and J 7 bases, with 17 bases left between them. CDR3 length equals 15 residues. Germline CDR1 reads ENHRY; CDR2 reads SYGVKD. The CDR3 DNA is TGTGCCATCATGGGAGAGCCAGTGGGCAATTCACCCCTCCACTTT. It codes for CAIMGEPVGNSPLHF.

This clone was counted a few times. The rearrangement uses TRBV5-5 and TRBJ1-6; D is unclear. CDR1 and CDR2 (germline): SGHKS, YYEKEE (reference sequence). The V end lost 2 bases, the J end lost 8 bases, and 11 bases lay between the germline ends. The CDR3 sequence is 14 residues long. In DNA, the CDR3 is TGTGCCAGCAGCTTCGGGGTTGATTATTCACCCCTCCACTTT. This gives the protein CASSFGVDYSPLHF.

This chain connects TRBV12-5 to TRBJ2-5, with 7 positions matching TRBD1. Germline V gives CDR1 LGHNT, CDR2 FRNRAP. This CDR3 is built from 17 residues. J gave up 0 bases and V 1 base, and 8 bases lay outside the gene matches. CDR3 nucleotide sequence: TGTGCTAGTGGTTTGGATCGCGGACAGGTGTACCAAGAGACCCAGTACTTC. Its protein is CASGLDRGQVYQETQYF.

The chain recombines TRBV14 with TRBJ1-2, with 12 nucleotides matching TRBD1. This CDR3 region has 17 residues. Germline trimming cut 1 base from V and 3 bases from J; bases unmatched to any gene: 6. Looked up from germline, CDR1 is SGHDN and CDR2 is FVKESK. The CDR3: CASSQGGTGGIYYGYTF. The CDR3, as DNA: TGTGCCAGCAGCCAAGGAGGGACAGGGGGCATATACTATGGCTACACCTTC.

This clone was recorded only once. The J gene is TRBJ2-3, the V gene TRBV2; TRBD1 aligns across 9 bases. CDR1 SNHLY and CDR2 FYNNEI come from the germline V gene. Trimming at V came to 4 bases and at J to 4 bases, leaving 9 bases not matched to a gene. The CDR3 sequence is 16 residues long. CDR3 coding DNA: TGTGCCAGCAGTGGAGGACAGGGGATGTTAGCAGATACGCAGTATTTT. Amino acids: CASSGGQGMLADTQYF.

Worth noting for this clone: This same CDR3 is encoded by further DNA sequences in the sample. The rearrangement uses TRBV12-3 or TRBV12-4 and TRBJ2-7; the D is unclear. V was cut by 4 bases and J by 1 base, with 2 bases left in between. The CDR3 consists of 11 residues. CDR3 nucleotide sequence: TGTGCCAGCAGTTCGTCCTACGAGCAGTACTTC. This codes for CASSSSYEQYF.

This chain links TRBV5-1 with TRBJ2-7; D perhaps matches TRBD2 (5 bases). This CDR3 is 15 amino acids long. Trimming took off 4 bases at V and 4 bases at J, with 18 bases between the two ends. Per germline, CDR1 SGHRS and CDR2 YFSETQ. CDR3 sequence reads: CASSPQSGYTYEQYF. The CDR3 DNA follows: TGCGCCAGCAGCCCACAGAGCGGCTATACGTACGAGCAGTACTTC.

This clone was found a few times. Other DNA sequences in the sample encode the same CDR3. The genes are TRBV4-1 and TRBJ2-2; TRBD1 matches at 7 bases. The CDR3 consists of 16 residues. V gave up 4 bases and J gave up 0 bases; unmatched junction bases: 5. Per the germline V gene, CDR1 is MGHRA and CDR2 is YSYEKL. The CDR3 sequence: CASSPGQGANTGELFF. For the CDR3, the DNA is TGCGCCAGCAGCCCCGGGCAGGGGGCGAACACCGGGGAGCTGTTTTTT.

The V and J genes are TRBV20-1 and TRBJ2-1; D perhaps matches TRBD2 (7 bases). The germline V gene has CDR1 DFQATT and CDR2 SNEGSKA (reference sequence). The V end was cut by 3 bases, the J end by 7 bases, with 19 bases between. The CDR3 is 15 residues long. The CDR3, as DNA: TGCAGTGCTAGTCCCAGGGGCGGGGGTCGAAATGAGCAGTTCTTC. This translates into CSASPRGGGRNEQFF.

This clone was detected only once. The chain is built from TRBV10-3 and TRBJ1-1; D not resolved. CDR3 size: 15 residues. Trimming shortened V by 3 bases and J by 7 bases, and 18 bases separated the two germline ends. Germline-derived CDR1 and CDR2 are ENHRY and SYGVKD. In DNA, the CDR3 is TGTGCCATCAGTGATGCCGGACGGGGAGCCGATGAAGCTTTCTTT. It is translated as CAISDAGRGADEAFF.

In the case of this clone: Relative to the germline gene, one junction end is altered; a read error may explain this. This chain uses TRBV7-9 with TRBJ1-4; tentative D call: TRBD1 (5 bases). The CDR3 is 12 residues long. CDR1 and CDR2 from the germline V gene are SEHNR and FQNEAQ (reference sequence). The CDR3 DNA reads TGTGCCAGCAGCTTAATGGGGCCGGAGAAGGTTTTT. Translated, it gives CASSLMGPEKVF.

The rearrangement joins TRBV19 to TRBJ1-5; a weak D match, TRBD1 (5 bases). Trimming left V 6 bases short and J 0 bases short, with 12 bases between. The CDR3 runs 15 residues. Germline loops: CDR1 LNHDA, CDR2 SQIVND (reference sequence). The DNA for the CDR3 is TGTGCCAGTAGAGGAGACAGTTATAGCAATCAGCCCCAGCATTTT. Translated, it gives CASRGDSYSNQPQHF.

CDR3 amino acids: CASSFSGLSSGNTIYF. The DNA for the CDR3 is TGTGCCAGCAGCTTTAGCGGGCTGAGCTCTGGAAACACCATATATTTT. The chain is built from TRBV7-9 and TRBJ1-3; D remains ambiguous. The V gene lost 3 bases and the J gene lost 0 bases, with 12 bases spanning the gap. Germline V gives CDR1 SEHNR, CDR2 FQNEAQ (reference sequence). The CDR3 spans 16 residues.

The chain links TRBV5-1 to TRBJ2-3; the match to TRBD1 covers 8 bases. The V gene's germline CDR1 is SGHRS and CDR2 YFSETQ. The CDR3 has 15 residues. Trimming at V came to 3 bases and at J to 1 base, leaving 4 bases not matched to a gene. CDR3 DNA: TGCGCCAGCAGCTCCGACAGGGGACGCACAGATACGCAGTATTTT. Translation: CASSSDRGRTDTQYF.

The rearrangement uses TRBV7-6 and TRBJ2-1, with TRBD2 matching 9 bases. After removal of 1 base from V and 8 bases from J, the junction contained 6 bases not matched to a gene. Germline CDR1 and CDR2: SGHVS and FNYEAQ. The CDR3 contains 15 residues. CDR3 in DNA: TGTGCCAGCAGCTTAGTAGCGGGGGAGCGGGATGAGCAGTTCTTC. Its protein product is CASSLVAGERDEQFF.

The gene calls are TRBV10-1 and TRBJ2-1, with 8 bases aligning to TRBD2. The germline V gene encodes CDR1 WNHNN and CDR2 SYGVQD (reference sequence). This CDR3 has 16 residues. V lost 4 bases to trimming and J lost 8 bases; unmatched junction nucleotides: 13. CDR3 sequence reads: CASSGFAGGGFHEQFF. The CDR3 nucleotides are TGCGCCAGCAGTGGATTTGCGGGGGGCGGGTTCCATGAGCAGTTCTTC.